This T cell receptor beta chain is drawn from a study of cytomegalovirus exposure and HLA in healthy donors. The PCR ran on 60 Vbeta and 13 Jbeta primers. TCRdb's copy holds only in-frame clones and misses some; the assay was immunoSEQ multiplex PCR. The sample yields roughly 80,000 clones, roughly 80% seen once. The length of the CDR3 is 12 residues. The V end lost 8 bases, the J end lost 2 bases, and 9 bases lay between the germline ends. In germline, CDR1 is SQVTM, CDR2 ANQGSEA. The gene calls are TRBV29-1 and TRBJ2-2, with D unresolved. The material sequenced was PBMCs. This clonotype originated in a woman aged 45-59 years in good health and CMV-seropositive. CDR3 sequence (DNA): TGCAGCCTGAGGCTTAACACCGGGGAGCTGTTTTTT. Protein: CSLRLNTGELFF.